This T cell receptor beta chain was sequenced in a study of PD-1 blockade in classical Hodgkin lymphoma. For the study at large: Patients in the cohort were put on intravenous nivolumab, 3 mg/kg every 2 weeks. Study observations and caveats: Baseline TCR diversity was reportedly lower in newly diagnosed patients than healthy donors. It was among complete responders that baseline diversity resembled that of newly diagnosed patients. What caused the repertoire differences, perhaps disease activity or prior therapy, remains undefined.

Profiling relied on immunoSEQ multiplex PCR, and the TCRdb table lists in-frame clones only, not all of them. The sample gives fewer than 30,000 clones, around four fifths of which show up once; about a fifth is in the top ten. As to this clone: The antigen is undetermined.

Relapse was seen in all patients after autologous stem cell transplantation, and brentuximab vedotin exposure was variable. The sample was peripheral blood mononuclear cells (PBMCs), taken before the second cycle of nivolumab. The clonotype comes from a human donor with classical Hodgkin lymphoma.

The DNA for the CDR3 is TGTGCCAGCAGCCCAGACAAGGGATCTGAAGCTTTCTTT. Translated: CASSPDKGSEAFF. The chain links TRBV4-2 to TRBJ1-1; D unclear. The germline V gene has CDR1 LGHNA and CDR2 YNFKEQ. V was cut by 4 bases and J by 6 bases, with 12 bases left in between. The CDR3 has 13 residues.